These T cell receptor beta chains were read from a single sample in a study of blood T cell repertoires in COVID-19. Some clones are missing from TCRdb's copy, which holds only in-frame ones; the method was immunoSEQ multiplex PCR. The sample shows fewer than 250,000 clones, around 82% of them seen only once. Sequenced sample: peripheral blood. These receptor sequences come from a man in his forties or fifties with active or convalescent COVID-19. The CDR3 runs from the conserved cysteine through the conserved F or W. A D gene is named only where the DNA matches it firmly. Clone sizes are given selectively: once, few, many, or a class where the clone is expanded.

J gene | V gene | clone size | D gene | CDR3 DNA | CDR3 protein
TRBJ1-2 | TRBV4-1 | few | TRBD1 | TGCGCCAGCAGCCAGTCAGACAGGGTCTACTATGGCTACACCTTC | CASSQSDRVYYGYTF
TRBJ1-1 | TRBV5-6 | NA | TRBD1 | TGTGCCAGCAGCTTATCTGGGGACAGGCGAGCTTTCTTT | CASSLSGDRRAFF
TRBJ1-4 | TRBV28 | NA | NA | TGTGCCAGCAGCCCCTCCCACGGACAGAATGAAAAACTGTTTTTT | CASSPSHGQNEKLFF
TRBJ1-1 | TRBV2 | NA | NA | TGTGCCAGCAGACTAGAGGGTCCTGAAGCTTTCTTT | CASRLEGPEAFF
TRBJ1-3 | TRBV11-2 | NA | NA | TGTGCCAGCAGCTTCTCGGCAGGACACTCTGGAAACACCATATATTTT | CASSFSAGHSGNTIYF
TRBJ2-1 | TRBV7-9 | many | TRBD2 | TGTGCCAGCAGCCAGACTAGCGGGAGGGCACATGAGCAGTTCTTC | CASSQTSGRAHEQFF
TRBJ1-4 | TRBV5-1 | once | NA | TGCGCCAGCAGCCGGGACAACCAGCGTGAAAAACTGTTTTTT | CASSRDNQREKLFF
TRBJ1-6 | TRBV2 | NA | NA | TGTGCCAGCAGTGAAGTCAACGGTTCACCCCTCCACTTT | CASSEVNGSPLHF
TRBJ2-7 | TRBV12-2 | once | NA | TGTGCAAGTCGCCCACCCTTACTAGCGGGAGGATTCAACGAGCAGTACTTC | CASRPPLLAGGFNEQYF
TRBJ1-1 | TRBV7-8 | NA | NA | TGTGCCAGCAGCCCACCGACAGGGAACACTGAAGCTTTCTTT | CASSPPTGNTEAFF
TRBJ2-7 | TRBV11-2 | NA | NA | TGTGCCAGCAGCTTAATACTAGCAACCTACGAGCAGTACTTC | CASSLILATYEQYF
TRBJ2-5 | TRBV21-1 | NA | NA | TGTGCCAGCTTCATGGTTACGGTCGGGGAAGAGACCCAGTACTTC | CASFMVTVGEETQYF